Listed here are 14 T cell receptor beta chains from one sample, sequenced in a study of monozygotic twins with cystic fibrosis. Profiling relied on immunoSEQ multiplex PCR, and the TCRdb table lists in-frame clones only, not all of them. Among approximately 10,000 clones listed, 75% to 85% were seen once. Input material: blood. The receptors originated from a man in his late teens or twenties with cystic fibrosis.

V is TRBV2 and J is TRBJ2-5; D call uncertain. The CDR3 is 11 residues long. Germline CDR1 SNHLY, CDR2 FYNNEI. V gave up 2 bases and J gave up 3 bases, with 1 base separating them. CDR3 sequence (DNA): TGTGCCAGCAGTGAAAAAGAGACCCAGTACTTC. Translated: CASSEKETQYF.

For the CDR3, the DNA is TGTGCCAGCAGCCAATTAAGTCAGCCCCAGCATTTT. Translating gives CASSQLSQPQHF. The chain uses TRBV28 and TRBJ1-5; D gene unclear. The germline V and J ends were trimmed by 6 bases and 6 bases, with 9 bases remaining between them. The CDR3 has 12 amino acids. Germline-derived CDR1 and CDR2 are MDHEN and SYDVKM.

CDR3 coding DNA: TGTGCCAGCACTCGGACAGGGGGCCAAGAGACCCAGTACTTC. Its translation is CASTRTGGQETQYF. The chain links TRBV7-6 to TRBJ2-5; 10 nucleotides match TRBD1. CDR1 is SGHVS and CDR2 is FNYEAQ in the germline V gene. With 7 bases clipped from V and 1 base from J, the junction kept 3 bases outside the gene matches. CDR3 length: 14 residues.

The rearrangement uses TRBV7-2 and TRBJ1-2, with 7 bases aligning to TRBD1. Germline V gives CDR1 SGHTA, CDR2 FQGNSA. CDR3 size: 15 residues. Unmatched junction bases numbered 9, after V lost 5 bases and J lost 3 bases. CDR3 DNA: TGTGCCAGCAGCCCCACGACAGGGCTCGACTATGGCTACACCTTC. Amino acid sequence: CASSPTTGLDYGYTF.

The chain carries TRBV5-4 and TRBJ2-7; 9 bases match TRBD2. Looked up from germline, CDR1 is SGHNT and CDR2 is YYREEE (reference sequence). The CDR3 contains 18 residues. Trimming removed 3 bases from V and 10 bases from J; junction bases left unmatched: 23. In DNA form, the CDR3 reads TGTGCCAGCAGCTCCCCTCTCGAGGTAGCGGGAGCATGGACCGGCCAGTACTTC. It translates to CASSSPLEVAGAWTGQYF.

V and J are TRBV6-6 and TRBJ1-2; D is unresolved. There are 14 residues in the CDR3. The germline V gene has CDR1 MNHNY and CDR2 SVGAGI (reference sequence). Trimming stripped 5 bases from V and 4 bases from J, with 14 bases between. The CDR3 spells CASSLAIAPYGYTF. The CDR3 bases are TGTGCCAGCAGTCTCGCCATCGCGCCCTATGGCTACACCTTC.

V and J are TRBV28 and TRBJ2-2, with D possibly TRBD2 on 6 matching bases. V was cut by 3 bases and J by 1 base, with 9 bases left in between. Germline V gene data show CDR1 as MDHEN and CDR2 as SYDVKM. The CDR3 extends over 15 amino acids. The CDR3 DNA sequence: TGTGCCAGCAGTTTGACGGGGGTGAACACCGGGGAGCTGTTTTTT. Encoded protein: CASSLTGVNTGELFF. The whole variable domain, filled in from reference TRBV28 and TRBJ2-2, reads DVKVTQSSRYLVKRTGEKVFLECVQDMDHENMFWYRQDPGLGLRLIYFSYDVKMKEKGDIPEGYSVSREKKERFSLILESASTNQTSMYLCASSLTGVNTGELFFGEGSRLTVL.

V and J are TRBV9 and TRBJ2-7; maybe TRBD1 (6 bases). From germline, CDR1 is SGDLS and CDR2 YYNGEE. The CDR3 is 14 residues long. V was clipped by 0 bases and J by 1 base, with 8 bases between them. This chain's CDR3 is CASSVEGESYEQYF. In nucleotides, the CDR3 is TGTGCCAGCAGCGTAGAGGGGGAGTCCTACGAGCAGTACTTC.

This chain uses TRBV7-9 with TRBJ1-4, with D tentatively TRBD1 (5 bases). Deletions cut 1 base from V and 12 bases from J, with 12 bases between. Germline CDR1 reads SEHNR; CDR2 reads FQNEAQ (reference sequence). The CDR3 has 13 residues. This CDR3 is CASSLVVGGELFF. DNA for the CDR3: TGTGCCAGCAGCTTAGTTGTGGGGGGAGAACTGTTTTTT.

J is TRBJ2-1 and V is TRBV5-1; D ambiguous. There are 16 residues in the CDR3. Per the germline V gene, CDR1 is SGHRS and CDR2 is YFSETQ. V shed 2 bases and J shed 7 bases, with 19 bases lying between them. DNA of the CDR3: TGCGCCAGCAGCTTAACTTGGACGCAGTACGGGAATGAGCAGTTCTTC. Translating gives CASSLTWTQYGNEQFF.

The CDR3 DNA follows: TGCGCCAGCAGAGAGCGGGAGGGGTACAATGAGCAGTTCTTC. It yields the protein CASREREGYNEQFF. V is TRBV10-2 and J is TRBJ2-1; 10 bases line up with TRBD2. Trimming took 6 bases from V and 4 from J; bases not matched to a gene: 3. This CDR3 has 14 amino acids. Per germline, CDR1 WSHSY and CDR2 SAAADI.

This chain connects TRBV7-3 to TRBJ2-4; D gene ambiguous. In germline, CDR1 is SGHTA, CDR2 FQGTGA. The length of the CDR3 is 15 residues. Trimming pared 3 bases from V and 8 bases from J, leaving 17 bases between. The CDR3 bases are TGTGCCAGCAGCTTTGGCCCGGACCCGGCGCACATTCAGTACTTC. Translated, it gives CASSFGPDPAHIQYF.

This chain uses TRBV11-2 with TRBJ2-3, with 10 nucleotides matching TRBD2. CDR1 SGHAT and CDR2 FQNNGV come from the germline V gene. J was trimmed by 2 bases and V by 3 bases; bases with no gene match: 8. The CDR3 length is 17 residues. The CDR3 spells CASSFLVAGGATDTQYF. Here the CDR3 DNA reads TGTGCCAGCAGCTTTCTCGTAGCGGGGGGAGCCACAGATACGCAGTATTTT.

The rearrangement links TRBV7-3 to TRBJ2-7, with 7 bases matching TRBD2. CDR1 and CDR2 (germline): SGHTA, FQGTGA. Trimming took 5 bases from V and 7 from J; bases not matched to a gene: 8. The CDR3 spans 13 residues. The CDR3 loop is CASSPGRAGEQYF. The CDR3 DNA follows: TGTGCCAGCAGCCCGGGGAGGGCGGGAGAGCAGTACTTC.